The TCR beta chain described here comes from a study of vaccination effects on CD4 cells after COVID-19. Overall study findings and caveats: There was only 1 of 255 vaccine-induced clones in healthy vaccinees that cross-reacted with common cold coronaviruses.

The assay was immunoSEQ multiplex PCR, and TCRdb's table has in-frame clones only and misses some. The sample holds tens of thousands of clones, roughly 70% seen once. A note on this clone: Antigen unknown.

Antigen-specific CD4+ T cells were expanded (with viral peptide pools) by the ViraFEST assay ahead of sequencing. Once cultured for roughly nine days, the cells underwent separation to obtain CD4+ T cells. All vaccine recipients tested negative for nucleocapsid antibodies and had never contracted SARS-CoV-2 infection. V gave up 4 bases and J gave up 0 bases; unmatched junction bases: 15. CDR1 is SGHRS and CDR2 is YFSETQ in the germline V gene. This CDR3 has 20 residues. The clonotype was recovered from a human donor who received a COVID-19 vaccine. V and J are TRBV5-1 and TRBJ2-6; TRBD1 matches 8 bases. The sample consisted of CD4+ T cells from PBMCs cultured with SARS-CoV-2 spike peptides, taken before COVID-19 vaccination. CDR3 protein: CASSTGAGGFIHSGANVLTF. Written as DNA, the CDR3 is TGCGCCAGCAGCACTGGGGCAGGGGGCTTTATACACTCTGGGGCCAACGTCCTGACTTTC.